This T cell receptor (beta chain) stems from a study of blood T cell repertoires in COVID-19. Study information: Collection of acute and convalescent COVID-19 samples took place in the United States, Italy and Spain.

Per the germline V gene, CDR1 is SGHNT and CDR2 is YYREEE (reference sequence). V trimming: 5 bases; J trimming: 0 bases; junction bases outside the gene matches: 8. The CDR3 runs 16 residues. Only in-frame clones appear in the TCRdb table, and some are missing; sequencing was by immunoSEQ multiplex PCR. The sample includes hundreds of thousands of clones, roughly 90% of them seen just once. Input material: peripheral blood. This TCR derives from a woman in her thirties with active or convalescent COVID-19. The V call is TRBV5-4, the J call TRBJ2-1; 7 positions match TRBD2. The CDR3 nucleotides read TGTGCCAGCAGGCCCCTTGGCGGGAGCTCCTACAATGAGCAGTTCTTC. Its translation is CASRPLGGSSYNEQFF.